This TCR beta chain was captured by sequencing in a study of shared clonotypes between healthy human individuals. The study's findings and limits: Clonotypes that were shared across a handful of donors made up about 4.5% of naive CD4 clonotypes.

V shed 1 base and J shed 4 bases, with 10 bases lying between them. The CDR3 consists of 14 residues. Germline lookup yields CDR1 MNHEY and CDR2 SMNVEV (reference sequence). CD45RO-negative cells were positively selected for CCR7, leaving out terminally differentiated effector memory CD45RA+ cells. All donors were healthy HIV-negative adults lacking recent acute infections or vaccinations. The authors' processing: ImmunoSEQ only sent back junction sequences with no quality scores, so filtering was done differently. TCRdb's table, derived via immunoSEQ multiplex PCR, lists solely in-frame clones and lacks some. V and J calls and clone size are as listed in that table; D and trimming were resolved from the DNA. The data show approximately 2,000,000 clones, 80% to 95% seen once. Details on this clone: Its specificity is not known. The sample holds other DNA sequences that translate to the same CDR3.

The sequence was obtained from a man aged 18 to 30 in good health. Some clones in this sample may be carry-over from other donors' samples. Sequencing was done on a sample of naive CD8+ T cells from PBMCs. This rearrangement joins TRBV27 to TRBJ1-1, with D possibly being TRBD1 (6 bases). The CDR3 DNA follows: TGTGCCAGCAGTTTATTAGGGGGGAGCACTGAAGCTTTCTTT. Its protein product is CASSLLGGSTEAFF.